Below, one TCR beta chain is given with its context. The antigen remains unidentified. The data were taken from a study of post-analysis software for immune sequencing data. Findings and caveats of the study: Controls had lower frequencies than patients of 4 or 5 TRBV segments, which included TRBV5-6, TRBV5-1 and TRBV20-1.

V dropped 5 bases and J dropped 4; count of bases not matched to a gene: 8. The germline gives CDR1 DFQATT, CDR2 SNEGSKA (reference sequence). The CDR3 covers 15 residues. Prepared libraries of TCR beta cDNA carried unique molecular identifiers. Using its own MiXCR run on the PCR reads, TCRdb lists one record per CDR3 protein. The profile covers 650,000 to 900,000 distinct CDR3 sequences, with roughly 50% appearing a single time and 4.9% taken by the ten largest. The sequencing sample was made of blood. This TCR was sampled from a girl under 18 with multiple sclerosis. V gene TRBV20-1 combines with J gene TRBJ2-1; TRBD2 agrees at 10 bases. The CDR3 coding sequence is TGCAGTGCTGAGAGCGGGAGGGCCATGTACAATGAGCAGTTCTTC. Residues: CSAESGRAMYNEQFF.